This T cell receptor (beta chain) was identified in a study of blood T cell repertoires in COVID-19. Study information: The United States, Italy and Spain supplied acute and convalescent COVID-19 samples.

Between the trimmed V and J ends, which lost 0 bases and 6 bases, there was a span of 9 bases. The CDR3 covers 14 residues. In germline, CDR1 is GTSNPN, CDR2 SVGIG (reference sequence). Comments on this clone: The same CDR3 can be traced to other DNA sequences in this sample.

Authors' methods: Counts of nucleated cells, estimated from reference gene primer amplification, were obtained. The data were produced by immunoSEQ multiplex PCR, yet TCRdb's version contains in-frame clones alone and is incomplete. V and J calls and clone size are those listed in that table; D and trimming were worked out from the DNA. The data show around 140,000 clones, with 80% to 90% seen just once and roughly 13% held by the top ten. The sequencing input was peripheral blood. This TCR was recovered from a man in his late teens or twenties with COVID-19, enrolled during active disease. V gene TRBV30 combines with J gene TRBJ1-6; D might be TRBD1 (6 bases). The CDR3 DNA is TGTGCCTGGAGTGTAGGCAGGGGTAATTCACCCCTCCACTTT. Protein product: CAWSVGRGNSPLHF.